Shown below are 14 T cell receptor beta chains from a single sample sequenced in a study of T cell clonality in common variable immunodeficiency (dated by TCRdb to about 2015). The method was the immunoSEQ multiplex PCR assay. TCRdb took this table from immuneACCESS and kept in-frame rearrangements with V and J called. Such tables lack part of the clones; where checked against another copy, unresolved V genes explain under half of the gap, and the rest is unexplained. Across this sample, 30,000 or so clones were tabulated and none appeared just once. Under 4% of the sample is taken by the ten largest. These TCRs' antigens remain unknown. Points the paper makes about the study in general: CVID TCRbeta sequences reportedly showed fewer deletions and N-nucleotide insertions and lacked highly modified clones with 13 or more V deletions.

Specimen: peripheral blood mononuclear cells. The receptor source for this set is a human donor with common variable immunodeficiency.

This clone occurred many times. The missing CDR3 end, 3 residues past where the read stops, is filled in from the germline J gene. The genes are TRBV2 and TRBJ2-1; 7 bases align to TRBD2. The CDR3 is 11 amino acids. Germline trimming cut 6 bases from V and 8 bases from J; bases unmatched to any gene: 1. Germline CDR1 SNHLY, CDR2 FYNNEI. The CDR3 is CASRAGYEQFF. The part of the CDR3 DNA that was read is TGTGCCAGCAGAGCGGGATATGAG.

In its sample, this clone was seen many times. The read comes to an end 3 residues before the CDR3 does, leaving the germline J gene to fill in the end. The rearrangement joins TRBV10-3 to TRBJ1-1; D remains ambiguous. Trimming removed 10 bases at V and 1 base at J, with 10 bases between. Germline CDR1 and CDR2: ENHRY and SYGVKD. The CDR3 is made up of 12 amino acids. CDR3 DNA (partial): TGTGCCAGCGGGCGGGGGAACACTGAA. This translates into CASGRGNTE. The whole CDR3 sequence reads CASGRGNTEAFF.

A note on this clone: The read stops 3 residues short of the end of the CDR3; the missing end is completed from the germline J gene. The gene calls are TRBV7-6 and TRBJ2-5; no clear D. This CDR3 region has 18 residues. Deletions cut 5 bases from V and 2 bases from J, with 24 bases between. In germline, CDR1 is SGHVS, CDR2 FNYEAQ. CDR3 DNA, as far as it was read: TGTGCCAGCAGCAGAGTGGAGCAAGGGTTCTTCAGGCAAGAGACC. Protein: CASSRVEQGFFRQET. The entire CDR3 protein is CASSRVEQGFFRQETQYF.

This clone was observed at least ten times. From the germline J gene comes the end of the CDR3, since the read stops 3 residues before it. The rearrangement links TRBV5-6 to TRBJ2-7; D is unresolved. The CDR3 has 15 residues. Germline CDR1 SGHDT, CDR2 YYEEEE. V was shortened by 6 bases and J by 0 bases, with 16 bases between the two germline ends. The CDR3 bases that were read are TGTGCCAGCACCACCCACGGGTGGATCTCCTACGAG. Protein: CASTTHGWISYE. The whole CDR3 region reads CASTTHGWISYEQYF.

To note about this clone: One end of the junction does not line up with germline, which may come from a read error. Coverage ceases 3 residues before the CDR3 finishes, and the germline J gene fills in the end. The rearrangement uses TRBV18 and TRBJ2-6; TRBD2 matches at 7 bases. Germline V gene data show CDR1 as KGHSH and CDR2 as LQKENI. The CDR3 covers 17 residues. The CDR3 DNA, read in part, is TGTGCCAGCTCCCCACCGTGGGGGGGAGCTGGGGCCAACGTC. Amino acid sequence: CASSPPWGGAGANV. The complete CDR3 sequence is CASSPPWGGAGANVLTF.

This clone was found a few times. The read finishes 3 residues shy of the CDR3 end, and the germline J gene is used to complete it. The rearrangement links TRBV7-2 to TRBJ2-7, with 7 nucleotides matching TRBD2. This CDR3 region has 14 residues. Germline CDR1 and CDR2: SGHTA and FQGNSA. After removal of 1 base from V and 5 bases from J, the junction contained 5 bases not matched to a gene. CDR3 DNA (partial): TGTGCCAGCAGCTTAGGGCTAAGCGGGGACGAG. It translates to CASSLGLSGDE. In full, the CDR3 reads CASSLGLSGDEQYF.

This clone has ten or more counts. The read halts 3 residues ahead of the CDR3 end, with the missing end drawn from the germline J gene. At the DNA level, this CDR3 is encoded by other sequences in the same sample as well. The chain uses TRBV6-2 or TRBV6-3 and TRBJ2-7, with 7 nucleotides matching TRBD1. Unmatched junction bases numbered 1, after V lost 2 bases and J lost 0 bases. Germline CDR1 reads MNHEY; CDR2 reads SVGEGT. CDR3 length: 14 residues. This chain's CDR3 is CASSYRTGSYEQYF. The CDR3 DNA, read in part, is TGTGCCAGCAGTTACCGGACAGGCTCCTACGAG.

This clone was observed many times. CDR3 amino acids: CAWSARQGVIYF. CDR3 DNA (partial): TGTGCCTGGAGTGCCCGACAGGGGGTG. The chain combines TRBV30 with TRBJ1-3; 9 bases match TRBD1. The CDR3 end is not reached by the read, which stops 3 residues before it; the germline J gene fills it in. Germline CDR1 reads GTSNPN; CDR2 reads SVGIG (reference sequence). This CDR3 contains 12 residues.

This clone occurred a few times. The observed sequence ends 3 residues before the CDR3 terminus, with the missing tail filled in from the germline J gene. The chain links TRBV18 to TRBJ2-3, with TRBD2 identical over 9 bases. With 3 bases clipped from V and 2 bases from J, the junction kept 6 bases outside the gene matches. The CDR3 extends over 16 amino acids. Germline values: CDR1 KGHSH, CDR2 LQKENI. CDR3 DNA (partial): TGTGCCAGCTCACCGCGGACTAGCGAGATCACAGATACG. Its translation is CASSPRTSEITDT. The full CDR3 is CASSPRTSEITDTQYF.

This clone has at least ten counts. The CDR3 bases that were read are TGTGCCAGCAGTTCCCCGACAGGGCCCTACGAG. Its translation: CASSSPTGPYE. The complete CDR3 protein is CASSSPTGPYEQYF. V gene TRBV28 combines with J gene TRBJ2-7; 7 nucleotides match TRBD1. The CDR3 end falls 3 residues outside the read, so it is completed with the germline J gene. Germline values: CDR1 MDHEN, CDR2 SYDVKM. With V trimmed by 4 bases and J by 2 bases, 5 bases remained unmatched. There are 14 residues in the CDR3.

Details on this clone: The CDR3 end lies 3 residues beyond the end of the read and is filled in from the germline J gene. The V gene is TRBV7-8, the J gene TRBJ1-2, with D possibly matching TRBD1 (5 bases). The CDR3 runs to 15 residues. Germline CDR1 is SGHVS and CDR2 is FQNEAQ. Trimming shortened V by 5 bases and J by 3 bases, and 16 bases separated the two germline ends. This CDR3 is CASSPEEGLHYGYTF. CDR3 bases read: TGTGCCAGCAGCCCCGAGGAGGGGCTTCACTATGGC.

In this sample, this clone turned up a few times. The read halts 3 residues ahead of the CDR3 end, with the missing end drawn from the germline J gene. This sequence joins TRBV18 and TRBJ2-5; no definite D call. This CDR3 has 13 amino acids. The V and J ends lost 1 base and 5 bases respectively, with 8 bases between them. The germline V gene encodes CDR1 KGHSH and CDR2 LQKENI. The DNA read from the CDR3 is TGTGCCAGCTCACCACAGTTCAGGGAGACC. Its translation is CASSPQFRET. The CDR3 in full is CASSPQFRETQYF.

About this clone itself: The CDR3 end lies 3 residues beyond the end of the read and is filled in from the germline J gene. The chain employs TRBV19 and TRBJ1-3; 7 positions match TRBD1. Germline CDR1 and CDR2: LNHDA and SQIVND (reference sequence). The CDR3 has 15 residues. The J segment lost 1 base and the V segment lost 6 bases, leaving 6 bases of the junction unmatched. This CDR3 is CASRPGQLSGNTIYF. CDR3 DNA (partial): TGTGCCAGTAGGCCGGGACAGCTATCTGGAAACACC.

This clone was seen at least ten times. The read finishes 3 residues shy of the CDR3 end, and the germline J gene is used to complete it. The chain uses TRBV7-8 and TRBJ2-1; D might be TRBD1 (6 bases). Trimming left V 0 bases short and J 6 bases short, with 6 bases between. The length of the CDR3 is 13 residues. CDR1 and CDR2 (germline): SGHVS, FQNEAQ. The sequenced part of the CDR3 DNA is TGTGCCAGCAGCTTAGCAGGGGGCAATGAG. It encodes CASSLAGGNE. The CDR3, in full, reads CASSLAGGNEQFF.